The 25 T cell receptor beta chains reported below all come from one sample, sequenced in a study of graft-versus-host responses after intestinal transplantation. Profiled with immunoSEQ multiplex PCR; TCRdb holds only in-frame clones, not every one. The sample lists about 98,000 clones; approximately 85% were seen once. The sample here was PBMCs, taken 255 days after intestinal transplant. These receptors were taken from a human patient who received an intestinal transplant, so some T cells may come from the graft donor.

The chain carries TRBV27 and TRBJ2-3; 10 bases align to TRBD2. The CDR3 runs 16 residues. Germline V gene lookup returns CDR1 MNHEY and CDR2 SMNVEV (reference sequence). Trimming removed 6 bases from V and 2 bases from J; junction bases left unmatched: 8. Written as DNA, the CDR3 is TGTGCCAGCAGACGTAGGACTAGCGGAGACACAGATACGCAGTATTTT. This translates into CASRRRTSGDTDTQYF.

The chain recombines TRBV30 with TRBJ1-5, with TRBD1 identical over 7 bases. Germline lookup yields CDR1 GTSNPN and CDR2 SVGIG (reference sequence). The CDR3 is made up of 13 amino acids. V dropped 5 bases and J dropped 2; count of bases not matched to a gene: 3. CDR3 protein: CAWDRAGNQPQHF. As DNA, the CDR3 is TGTGCCTGGGACAGGGCTGGCAATCAGCCCCAGCATTTT.

The chain combines TRBV5-4 with TRBJ2-1; D might be TRBD1 or TRBD2, each matching 6 bases. Between the trimmed V and J ends, which lost 4 bases and 7 bases, there was a span of 15 bases. Germline V gene data show CDR1 as SGHNT and CDR2 as YYREEE (reference sequence). The CDR3 totals 14 residues. CDR3 bases: TGTGCCAGCAGCCGTACGGGGGCCTTGAATGAGCAGTTCTTC. This encodes CASSRTGALNEQFF.

The V gene is TRBV7-2, the J gene TRBJ2-3; D gene uncertain. Germline CDR1 and CDR2: SGHTA and FQGNSA. The CDR3 is made up of 13 amino acids. Trimming shortened V by 1 base and J by 4 bases, and 6 bases separated the two germline ends. CDR3 bases: TGTGCCAGCAGCTTAGGACCCCCAGATACGCAGTATTTT. Protein sequence: CASSLGPPDTQYF. Drawing the rest from reference TRBV7-2 and TRBJ2-3, the complete variable domain is GAGVSQSPSNKVTEKGKDVELRCDPISGHTALYWYRQSLGQGLEFLIYFQGNSAPDKSGLPSDRFSAERTGGSVSTLTIQRTQQEDSAVYLCASSLGPPDTQYFGPGTRLTVL.

CDR3 nucleotides: TGTGCCAGCAGCTTAGAGCCCCTAGCGGGACTTGCCTATCTAAACATTCAGTACTTC. Protein: CASSLEPLAGLAYLNIQYF. The V call is TRBV7-6, the J call TRBJ2-4; TRBD2 aligns across 9 bases. The trim removed 1 base at V and 6 bases at J, leaving 16 bases unmatched. CDR1 is SGHVS, CDR2 FNYEAQ, per germline. This CDR3 region has 19 residues.

V usage is TRBV28 and J usage is TRBJ1-2; TRBD1 matches 9 bases. J was trimmed by 5 bases and V by 10 bases; bases with no gene match: 2. Germline V lookup: CDR1 MDHEN, CDR2 SYDVKM. This CDR3 has 11 amino acids. CDR3 residues: CAIGQGYGYTF. The CDR3 DNA sequence: TGTGCCATCGGACAGGGGTATGGCTACACCTTC.

The CDR3 nucleotides read TGTGCCAGCAGCCAGGGACTAGTCCATAACCCCTCCTACGAGCAGTACTTC. Its translation is CASSQGLVHNPSYEQYF. V is TRBV4-2 and J is TRBJ2-7, with 8 bases aligning to TRBD2. The trim removed 3 bases at V and 0 bases at J, leaving 10 bases unmatched. From germline, CDR1 is LGHNA and CDR2 YNFKEQ. The CDR3 runs 17 residues.

V usage is TRBV7-2 and J usage is TRBJ1-1; D is ambiguous. V shed 0 bases and J shed 7 bases, with 6 bases lying between them. Germline V lookup: CDR1 SGHTA, CDR2 FQGNSA. CDR3 length: 12 residues. CDR3 amino acids: CASSLAGSEAFF. DNA of the CDR3: TGTGCCAGCAGCTTAGCGGGGAGTGAAGCTTTCTTT.

The chain recombines TRBV28 with TRBJ1-5; 7 bases agree with TRBD1. CDR1 is MDHEN, CDR2 SYDVKM, per germline. Trimming at V came to 6 bases and at J to 7 bases, leaving 9 bases not matched to a gene. CDR3 length: 14 residues. The CDR3 loop reads CASRSTGWRQPQHF. As DNA, the CDR3 is TGTGCCAGCAGGTCGACAGGGTGGAGGCAGCCCCAGCATTTT.

The CDR3 sequence is CASSLEGPRSSYNEQFF. The CDR3 DNA follows: TGTGCCAGCAGCTTAGAAGGCCCGAGGAGCTCCTACAATGAGCAGTTCTTC. The rearrangement joins TRBV7-9 to TRBJ2-1, with D unresolved. In germline, CDR1 is SEHNR, CDR2 FQNEAQ (reference sequence). Trimming stripped 1 base from V and 0 bases from J, with 13 bases between. The CDR3 is 17 amino acids.

The CDR3 DNA reads TGTGCCAGCAGTTTCCATACAGGGGGGGACATCACTGAAGCTTTCTTT. It yields the protein CASSFHTGGDITEAFF. The chain carries TRBV27 and TRBJ1-1, with TRBD1 matching 8 bases. Trimming at V came to 3 bases and at J to 4 bases, leaving 10 bases not matched to a gene. The V gene's germline CDR1 is MNHEY and CDR2 SMNVEV (reference sequence). The length of the CDR3 is 16 residues.

The chain carries TRBV29-1 and TRBJ1-1; D perhaps matches TRBD1 (6 bases). Germline loops: CDR1 SQVTM, CDR2 ANQGSEA. The CDR3 loop spans 15 amino acids. V was pared by 4 bases and J by 4 bases, with 19 bases between. The CDR3 sequence is CSVVLTGGAITEAFF. The CDR3 coding sequence is TGCAGCGTTGTATTAACGGGGGGCGCGATCACTGAAGCTTTCTTT. The variable domain in full, completed from reference TRBV29-1 and TRBJ1-1, reads SAVISQKPSRDICQRGTSLTIQCQVDSQVTMMFWYRQQPGQSLTLIATANQGSEATYESGFVIDKFPISRPNLTFSTLTVSNMSPEDSSIYLCSVVLTGGAITEAFFGQGTRLTVV.

The chain combines TRBV6-1 with TRBJ1-6; TRBD1 matches at 8 bases. CDR3 length: 15 amino acids. Unmatched junction bases numbered 7, after V lost 5 bases and J lost 7 bases. Per the germline V gene, CDR1 is MNHNS and CDR2 is SASEGT. CDR3 in amino acids: CASSINRGTNSPLHF. As DNA, the CDR3 is TGTGCCAGCAGTATAAACAGGGGGACGAATTCACCCCTCCACTTT.

The chain uses TRBV2 and TRBJ1-5; 11 nucleotides match TRBD1. Trimming removed 4 bases from V and 5 bases from J; junction bases left unmatched: 4. This CDR3 is built from 15 residues. Germline assignment: CDR1 SNHLY and CDR2 FYNNEI. DNA of the CDR3: TGTGCCAGCAGTGCCACGGGACAGGGGGATCAGCCCCAGCATTTT. Encoded protein: CASSATGQGDQPQHF.

The chain has TRBV11-2 and TRBJ2-5; maybe TRBD2 (5 bases). Trimming removed 0 bases from V and 6 bases from J, with 11 bases in between. Germline V gene lookup returns CDR1 SGHAT and CDR2 FQNNGV. CDR3 length equals 14 residues. CDR3 DNA sequence: TGTGCCAGCAGCTTAGAGGAGAGGGAAAAGACCCAGTACTTC. The encoded protein is CASSLEEREKTQYF. The full variable domain, its missing parts supplied by reference TRBV11-2 and TRBJ2-5, is EAGVAQSPRYKIIEKRQSVAFWCNPISGHATLYWYQQILGQGPKLLIQFQNNGVVDDSQLPKDRFSAERLKGVDSTLKIQPAKLEDSAVYLCASSLEEREKTQYFGPGTRLLVL.

This chain uses TRBV2 with TRBJ2-7; 9 nucleotides agree with TRBD1. From germline, CDR1 is SNHLY and CDR2 FYNNEI. J gave up 3 bases and V 0 bases, and 15 bases lay outside the gene matches. The CDR3 totals 19 residues. In DNA, the CDR3 is TGTGCCAGCAGTGAAGCGCTCGACTCTGGTGGGACAGGGTTCTACGAGCAGTACGTC. Protein: CASSEALDSGGTGFYEQYV.

This clone was seen only a few times. The chain employs TRBV18 and TRBJ2-7; D gene ambiguous. Germline V gene data show CDR1 as KGHSH and CDR2 as LQKENI. The CDR3 is 13 residues long. Trimming stripped 3 bases from V and 0 bases from J, with 6 bases between. Written as DNA, the CDR3 is TGTGCCAGCTCACCGCCCTCCTCCTACGAGCAGTACTTC. Translation gives CASSPPSSYEQYF.

The rearrangement joins TRBV10-3 to TRBJ1-2; the D is unclear. The CDR3 totals 14 residues. Germline V gene lookup returns CDR1 ENHRY and CDR2 SYGVKD. V lost 3 bases and J lost 6, with 14 bases in between. The CDR3 DNA reads as TGTGCCATCAGTGAAAGGACGGTCTCTGATGGCTACACCTTC. Translation: CAISERTVSDGYTF.

CDR3 loop: CASSSRTGISYEQYF. For the CDR3, the DNA is TGTGCCAGCAGCTCCCGGACAGGGATCTCCTACGAGCAGTACTTC. This sequence joins TRBV7-8 and TRBJ2-7; 8 bases line up with TRBD1. This CDR3 has 15 amino acids. Germline V gene data show CDR1 as SGHVS and CDR2 as FQNEAQ. Losses at the gene ends were 4 bases for V and 0 bases for J; bases not matched to a gene: 5.

The rearrangement uses TRBV28 and TRBJ2-3; no clear D gene. Germline CDR1 MDHEN, CDR2 SYDVKM. The V end lost 3 bases, the J end lost 2 bases, and 9 bases lay between the germline ends. This CDR3 has 14 amino acids. CDR3 in DNA: TGTGCCAGCAGTTTGGATGGAAACACAGATACGCAGTATTTT. Translation gives CASSLDGNTDTQYF.

The chain combines TRBV7-2 with TRBJ2-3; 7 nucleotides line up with TRBD2. The CDR3 covers 15 residues. The germline V gene has CDR1 SGHTA and CDR2 FQGNSA. V shed 1 base and J 6 bases; nucleotides not matched to a gene: 7. The CDR3 is CASSLVGPGRDTQYF. The CDR3 DNA is TGTGCCAGCAGCTTAGTGGGGCCCGGGAGGGATACGCAGTATTTT.

The genes are TRBV4-1 and TRBJ2-7, with a possible D match to TRBD2 (6 bases). Germline V gene sequence: CDR1 MGHRA, CDR2 YSYEKL. V lost 1 base and J lost 0, with 13 bases in between. The CDR3 loop spans 16 amino acids. The CDR3 spells CASSQALSGSSYEQYF. The DNA for the CDR3 is TGCGCCAGCAGCCAAGCTTTGAGCGGGTCCTCCTACGAGCAGTACTTC.

The chain joins TRBV7-9 to TRBJ2-1, with TRBD2 identical over 9 bases. The CDR3 extends over 13 amino acids. The ends lost 5 bases at V and 10 bases at J; junction bases unmatched: 6. Germline-derived CDR1 and CDR2 are SEHNR and FQNEAQ (reference sequence). CDR3: CASSPRLAGEQFF. The CDR3 nucleotides read TGTGCCAGCAGCCCCAGGCTAGCGGGAGAGCAGTTCTTC.

The J gene is TRBJ1-2, the V gene TRBV5-6; perhaps TRBD1 as D (5 bases). Germline V gene sequence: CDR1 SGHDT, CDR2 YYEEEE. The V gene lost 0 bases and the J gene lost 4 bases, with 19 bases spanning the gap. The length of the CDR3 is 17 residues. The DNA of the CDR3 is TGTGCCAGCAGCTTGGGCCGCTCAGGGACTCTTCCCTATGGCTACACCTTC. This gives the protein CASSLGRSGTLPYGYTF.

V gene TRBV27 combines with J gene TRBJ2-7; TRBD1 might be the D (5 bases). V was shortened by 2 bases and J by 2 bases, with 10 bases between the two germline ends. CDR3 length: 14 residues. In germline, CDR1 is MNHEY, CDR2 SMNVEV (reference sequence). The CDR3 region has the DNA TGTGCCAGCAGTTTAATTGCAGGGACCTACGAGCAGTACTTC. Its protein product is CASSLIAGTYEQYF.